These T cell receptor beta chains were read from a single sample in a study of blood T cells in healthy people across ages. TCRdb re-called the 5' RACE reads with MiXCR, one entry per CDR3 protein. Among 1.5 million to 2 million distinct CDR3 sequences listed, around 50% were seen once. The specimen sequenced was blood. Receptors originate from a woman aged 40-49 years in good health. The CDR3 runs from the conserved cysteine through the conserved F or W. The order of the fields is V gene, D gene, J gene, clone size, CDR3 protein, CDR3 DNA. The D gene is left open where the match is weak. The listing skips clone size in some rows; elsewhere it reads once, few, many or a size class.

v_gene: TRBV2; d_gene: TRBD2; j_gene: TRBJ2-3; abundance: .; CDR3aa: CASRRERTSSDTQYF; CDR3nt: TGTGCCAGCAGGAGAGAAAGGACTAGCTCAGATACGCAGTATTTT
v_gene: TRBV6-2/TRBV6-3; d_gene: .; j_gene: TRBJ2-3; abundance: .; CDR3aa: CASSKQGGWDTQYF; CDR3nt: TGTGCCAGCAGTAAACAAGGGGGGTGGGATACGCAGTATTTT
v_gene: TRBV4-3; d_gene: TRBD2; j_gene: TRBJ2-1; abundance: once; CDR3aa: CASSQVSGGGAYNEQFF; CDR3nt: TGCGCCAGCAGCCAAGTTTCAGGCGGGGGGGCCTACAATGAGCAGTTCTTC
v_gene: TRBV28; d_gene: .; j_gene: TRBJ2-5; abundance: .; CDR3aa: CASTYGTIPYQETQYF; CDR3nt: TGTGCCAGCACCTACGGGACAATCCCTTATCAAGAGACCCAGTACTTC
v_gene: TRBV20-1; d_gene: .; j_gene: TRBJ2-5; abundance: .; CDR3aa: CSARDSGKPDQETQYF; CDR3nt: TGCAGTGCTAGAGACTCGGGGAAGCCCGACCAAGAGACCCAGTACTTC
v_gene: TRBV7-9; d_gene: .; j_gene: TRBJ2-7; abundance: .; CDR3aa: CASSAPGHPYEQYF; CDR3nt: TGTGCCAGCAGCGCCCCGGGACACCCCTACGAGCAGTACTTC
v_gene: TRBV18; d_gene: TRBD2; j_gene: TRBJ2-3; abundance: .; CDR3aa: CASSLRAGGPADTQYF; CDR3nt: TGTGCCAGCTCACTGCGGGCGGGGGGGCCCGCAGATACGCAGTATTTT
v_gene: TRBV6-2/TRBV6-3; d_gene: .; j_gene: TRBJ2-4; abundance: few; CDR3aa: CASSPNRPLPGNIQYF; CDR3nt: TGTGCCAGCAGTCCTAATCGACCCCTCCCTGGAAACATTCAGTACTTC
v_gene: TRBV6-1; d_gene: TRBD2; j_gene: TRBJ2-5; abundance: few; CDR3aa: CASRILRTSRETQYF; CDR3nt: TGTGCCAGCAGAATTCTTCGGACTAGCAGAGAGACCCAGTACTTC
v_gene: TRBV6-5; d_gene: TRBD1; j_gene: TRBJ2-4; abundance: .; CDR3aa: CASSYTGQGRQYF; CDR3nt: TGTGCCAGCAGTTACACGGGACAGGGAAGGCAGTACTTC
v_gene: TRBV27; d_gene: .; j_gene: TRBJ2-7; abundance: .; CDR3aa: CATISEGYEQYF; CDR3nt: TGTGCCACCATCTCTGAAGGATACGAGCAGTACTTC
v_gene: TRBV9; d_gene: TRBD2; j_gene: TRBJ2-3; abundance: .; CDR3aa: CASSVDSQREADTQYF; CDR3nt: TGTGCCAGCAGCGTAGACAGCCAGCGGGAGGCAGATACGCAGTATTTT
v_gene: TRBV7-2; d_gene: .; j_gene: TRBJ2-7; abundance: .; CDR3aa: CASSLTHHINYEQYF; CDR3nt: TGTGCCAGCAGCTTGACCCACCACATAAACTACGAGCAGTACTTC
v_gene: TRBV28; d_gene: .; j_gene: TRBJ2-1; abundance: few; CDR3aa: CASRPLWGVSYNEQFF; CDR3nt: TGTGCCAGCAGACCCTTGTGGGGGGTCTCCTACAATGAGCAGTTCTTC